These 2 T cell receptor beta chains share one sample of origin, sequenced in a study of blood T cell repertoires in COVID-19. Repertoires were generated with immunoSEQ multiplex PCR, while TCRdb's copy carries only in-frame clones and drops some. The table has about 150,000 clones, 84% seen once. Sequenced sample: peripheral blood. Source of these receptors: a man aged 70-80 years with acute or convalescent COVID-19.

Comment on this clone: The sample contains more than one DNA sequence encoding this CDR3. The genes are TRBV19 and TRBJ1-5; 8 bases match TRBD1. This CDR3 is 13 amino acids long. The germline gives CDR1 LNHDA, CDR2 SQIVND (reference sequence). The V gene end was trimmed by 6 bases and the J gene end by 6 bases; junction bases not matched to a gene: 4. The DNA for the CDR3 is TGTGCCAGTAGCCCACAGGGGGGTCAGCCCCAGCATTTT. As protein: CASSPQGGQPQHF.

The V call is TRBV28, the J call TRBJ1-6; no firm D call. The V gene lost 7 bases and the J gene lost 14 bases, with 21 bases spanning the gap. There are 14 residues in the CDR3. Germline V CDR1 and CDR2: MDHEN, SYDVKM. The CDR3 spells CASMNIWIRGALHF. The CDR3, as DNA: TGTGCCAGCATGAATATTTGGATCCGCGGGGCCCTCCACTTT.